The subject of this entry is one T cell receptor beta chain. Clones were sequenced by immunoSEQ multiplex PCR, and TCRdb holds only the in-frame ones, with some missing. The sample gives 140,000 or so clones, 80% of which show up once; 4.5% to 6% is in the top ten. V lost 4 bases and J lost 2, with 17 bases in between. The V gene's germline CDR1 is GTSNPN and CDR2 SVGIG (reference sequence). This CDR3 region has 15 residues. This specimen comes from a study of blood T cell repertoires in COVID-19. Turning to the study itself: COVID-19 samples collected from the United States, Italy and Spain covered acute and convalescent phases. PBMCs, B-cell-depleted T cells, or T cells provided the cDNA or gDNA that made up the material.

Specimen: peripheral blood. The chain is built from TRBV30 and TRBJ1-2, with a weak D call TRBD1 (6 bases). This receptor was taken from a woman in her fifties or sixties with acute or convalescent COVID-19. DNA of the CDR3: TGTGCCTGGACCGTGGAAGACAGGAGGAACTATGGCTACACCTTC. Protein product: CAWTVEDRRNYGYTF.